This T cell receptor beta chain came from a study of blood T cell repertoires in COVID-19 (dated by TCRdb to 2018 to 2021). Turning to the overall study: Samples covering the acute and convalescent phases of COVID-19 were provided by collaborators in the United States, Italy and Spain. The material from the prospective study consisted of cDNA or gDNA derived from T cells, B-cell-depleted T cells, or PBMCs. Subjects who had been exposed to COVID-19, were actively infected with it, or had recovered from it provided the deeply sampled blood TCRbeta repertoires that made up the dataset. The repertoires were released in a freely available public database meant as a resource for research on the immune response to SARS-CoV-2. Samples came from the ongoing ImmuneRACE study (first 160 participants) plus 1,254 subjects from 6 global collaborators. Nearly every sample came with metadata listing a de-identified subject ID, COVID-19 status, age in years and sex. Where available, HLA class I and class II types were obtained from metadata supplied by the sample provider rather than from assay-based typing. The paper's findings and limits, for the study overall: The quantity of clinical and demographic metadata differed by source and by participant and was supplied without curation.

Including the terminal cysteine and phenylalanine, the CDR3 comprises 15 residues. Here the CDR3 DNA is all that survives: 45 bases in frame from base 1. Reading the germline V gene (reference sequence) gives CDR1 GTSNPN and CDR2 SVGIG. At the junction V is shortened by 2 bases and J by 3 bases, with 13 bases in between. The immunoSEQ Assay, a bias-controlled multiplex PCR, was used to amplify TCRbeta CDR3 regions from genomic DNA. The authors' pipeline ran thus. Within the assay, amplification of reference gene primers was used to estimate how many nucleated cells each sample contained. To quantify the absolute abundance of each unique TCRbeta CDR3 rearrangement, sequence reads were collapsed and filtered. For each sample, productive Simpson clonality was calculated as the square root of Simpson's diversity index across productive rearrangements. TCRdb mirrors the immuneACCESS table, restricted to in-frame sequences. Some clones are absent from its copies; in checked studies, under half trace to an unresolved V gene, and the reason for the others is unknown. D and trimming come from the DNA, and the V and J calls and clone size come from that table. Counted in this sample were approximately 360,000 clones; 90% of them appeared once. The top ten clonotypes cover 6.5% of the sample.

Of note for this clone: Its antigen is currently not known. No quality values exist for individual bases; no much larger clone is one base distant.

The collaborating institutions used their own protocols to collect whole blood in K2EDTA tubes. For TCRbeta analysis, collaborator samples were shipped as frozen whole blood, as isolated PBMCs, or as DNA extracted from either sample type. The receptor was derived from a man between 18 and 35 years old with active or convalescent COVID-19. Input material: peripheral blood. This receptor chain uses TRBV30 and TRBJ2-2; TRBD2 might be the D gene, on 7 matching bases. The DNA is TGTGCCTGGAGTACGCGGGGGCGTTACACCGGGGAGCTGTTTTTT. Its protein reads: CAWSTRGRYTGELFF.